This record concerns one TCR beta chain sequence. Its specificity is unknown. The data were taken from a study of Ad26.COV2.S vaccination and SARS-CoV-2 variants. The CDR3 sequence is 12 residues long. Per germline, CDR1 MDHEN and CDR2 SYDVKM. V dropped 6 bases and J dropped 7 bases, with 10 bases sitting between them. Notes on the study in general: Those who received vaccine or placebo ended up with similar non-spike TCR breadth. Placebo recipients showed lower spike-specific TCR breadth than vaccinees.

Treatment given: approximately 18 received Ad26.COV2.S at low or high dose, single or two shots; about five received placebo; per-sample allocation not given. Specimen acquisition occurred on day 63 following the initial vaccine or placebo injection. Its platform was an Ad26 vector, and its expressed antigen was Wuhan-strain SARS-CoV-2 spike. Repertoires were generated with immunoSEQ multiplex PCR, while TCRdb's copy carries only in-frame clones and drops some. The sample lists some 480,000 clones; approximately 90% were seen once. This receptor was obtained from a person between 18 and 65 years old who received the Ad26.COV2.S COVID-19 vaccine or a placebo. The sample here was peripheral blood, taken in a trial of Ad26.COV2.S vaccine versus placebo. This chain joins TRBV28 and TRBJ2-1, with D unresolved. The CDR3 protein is CASRPSWNEQFF. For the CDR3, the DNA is TGTGCCAGCAGACCTTCTTGGAATGAGCAGTTCTTC.